The present entry profiles one T cell receptor beta chain with its context. This sample stems from a study of CD8 T cells in ankylosing spondylitis. TCRdb passed the 5' RACE reads through MiXCR, listing each CDR3 protein once. The table includes around 30,000 distinct CDR3 sequences, 12% to 15% detected once. The CDR3 is made up of 17 amino acids. From germline, CDR1 is SGHVS and CDR2 FNYEAQ. V shed 3 bases and J shed 0 bases, with 12 bases lying between them. V gene TRBV7-6 combines with J gene TRBJ2-6; TRBD1 is a possible D gene (5 bases). Sequenced: blood. This clonotype was sampled from a male donor with ankylosing spondylitis or in good health (not recorded which). CDR3 amino acids: CASSFIRGSSGANVLTF. CDR3 sequence (DNA): TGTGCCAGCAGCTTCATTAGGGGCAGCTCTGGGGCCAACGTCCTGACTTTC.